This T cell receptor beta chain was identified during a study of cytomegalovirus exposure and HLA in healthy donors. About the study: A subsequent analysis stated that the approximately 120 validation repertoires were run on the same platform as the 650 to 850 first-cohort repertoires. Study findings and constraints: Rare TCR sequences predominated, though certain public TCRs were found in many donors.

Sequencing was performed with immunoSEQ multiplex PCR; in TCRdb, only in-frame clones are kept and a portion is missing. The profile shows roughly 150,000 clones, around 84% of them singletons. As for this clone: No antigen is known for it.

Input material: PBMCs. The TCR sequence derives from a man aged 18 to 29 in good health and CMV-seropositive.

CDR3 coding DNA: TGCGCCAGCAGCCCCGGACAGGGGGCGGAAGCTTTCTTT. This encodes CASSPGQGAEAFF. The rearrangement uses TRBV5-1 and TRBJ1-1; TRBD1 matches 11 bases. The CDR3 has 13 amino acids. J was trimmed by 8 bases and V by 4 bases; bases with no gene match: 4. CDR1 and CDR2 from the germline V gene are SGHRS and YFSETQ.